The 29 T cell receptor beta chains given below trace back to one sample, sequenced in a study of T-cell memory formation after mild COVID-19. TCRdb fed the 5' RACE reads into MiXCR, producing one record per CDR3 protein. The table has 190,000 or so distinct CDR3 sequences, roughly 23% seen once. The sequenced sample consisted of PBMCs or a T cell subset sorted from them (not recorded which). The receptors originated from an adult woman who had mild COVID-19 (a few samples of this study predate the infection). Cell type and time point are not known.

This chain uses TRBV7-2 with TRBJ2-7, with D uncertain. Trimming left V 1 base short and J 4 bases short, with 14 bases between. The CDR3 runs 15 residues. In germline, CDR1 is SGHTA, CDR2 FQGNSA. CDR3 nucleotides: TGTGCCAGCAGCTTAGGACGAGATCCTCGTTACGAGCAGTACTTC. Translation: CASSLGRDPRYEQYF.

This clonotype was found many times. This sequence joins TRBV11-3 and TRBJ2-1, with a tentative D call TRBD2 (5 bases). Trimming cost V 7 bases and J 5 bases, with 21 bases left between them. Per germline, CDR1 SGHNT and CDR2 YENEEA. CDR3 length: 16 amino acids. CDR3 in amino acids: CASKQSGTTTHNEQFF. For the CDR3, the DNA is TGTGCCAGCAAGCAAAGCGGAACCACGACGCACAATGAGCAGTTCTTC.

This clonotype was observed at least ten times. The DNA of the CDR3 is TGTGCCAGTAGTTCGCTAGCGGGAGCCACAGATACGCAGTATTTT. It encodes CASSSLAGATDTQYF. This sequence joins TRBV19 and TRBJ2-3; 10 bases line up with TRBD2. V shed 5 bases and J 2 bases; nucleotides not matched to a gene: 4. Germline lookup yields CDR1 LNHDA and CDR2 SQIVND (reference sequence). The CDR3 has 15 residues.

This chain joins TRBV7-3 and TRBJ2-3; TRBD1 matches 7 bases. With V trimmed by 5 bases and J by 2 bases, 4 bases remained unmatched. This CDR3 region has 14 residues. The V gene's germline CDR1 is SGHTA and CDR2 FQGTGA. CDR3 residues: CASSRGQLTDTQYF. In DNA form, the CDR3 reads TGTGCCAGCAGCAGGGGGCAGCTCACAGATACGCAGTATTTT.

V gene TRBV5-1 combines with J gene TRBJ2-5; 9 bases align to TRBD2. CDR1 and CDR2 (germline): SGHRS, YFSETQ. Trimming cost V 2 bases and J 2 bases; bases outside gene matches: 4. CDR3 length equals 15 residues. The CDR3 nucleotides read TGCGCCAGCAGCTTCTGGACTAGCGAACAAGAGACCCAGTACTTC. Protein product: CASSFWTSEQETQYF.

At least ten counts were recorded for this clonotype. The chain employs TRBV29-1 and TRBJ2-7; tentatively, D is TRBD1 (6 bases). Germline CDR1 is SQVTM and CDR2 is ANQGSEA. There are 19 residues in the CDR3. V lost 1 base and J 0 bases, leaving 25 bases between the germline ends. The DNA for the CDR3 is TGCAGCGTTGAAGTGTTACGTGATTACCCGGGACACTACTCCTACGAGCAGTACTTC. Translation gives CSVEVLRDYPGHYSYEQYF.

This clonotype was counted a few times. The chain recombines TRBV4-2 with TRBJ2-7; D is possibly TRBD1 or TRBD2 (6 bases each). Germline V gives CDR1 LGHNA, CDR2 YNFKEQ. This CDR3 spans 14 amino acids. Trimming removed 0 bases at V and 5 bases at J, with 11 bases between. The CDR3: CASSQDSGADEQYF. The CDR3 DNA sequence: TGTGCCAGCAGCCAAGATTCGGGGGCGGACGAGCAGTACTTC.

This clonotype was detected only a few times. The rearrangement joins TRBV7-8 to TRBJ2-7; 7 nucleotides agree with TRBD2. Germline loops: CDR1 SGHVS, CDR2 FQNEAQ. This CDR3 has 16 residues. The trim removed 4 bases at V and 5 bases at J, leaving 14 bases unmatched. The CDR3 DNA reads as TGTGCCAGCAGCTCGCCTATGGGCAGGGAGGGCCACGAGCAGTACTTC. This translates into CASSSPMGREGHEQYF.

The CDR3 here is CASSLARGGVNTEAFF. CDR3 nucleotide sequence: TGTGCCAGCAGCTTGGCCCGGGGTGGGGTGAACACTGAAGCTTTCTTT. This rearrangement joins TRBV5-5 to TRBJ1-1; D gene uncertain. CDR3 length equals 16 residues. CDR1 and CDR2 (germline): SGHKS, YYEKEE (reference sequence). V lost 0 bases and J 0 bases, leaving 12 bases between the germline ends.

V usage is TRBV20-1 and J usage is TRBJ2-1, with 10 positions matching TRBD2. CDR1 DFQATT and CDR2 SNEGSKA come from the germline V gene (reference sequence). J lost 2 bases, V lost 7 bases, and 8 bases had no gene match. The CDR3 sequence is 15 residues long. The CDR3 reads CSGSASGGTYNEQFF. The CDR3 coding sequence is TGCAGTGGATCCGCTAGCGGGGGAACCTACAATGAGCAGTTCTTC.

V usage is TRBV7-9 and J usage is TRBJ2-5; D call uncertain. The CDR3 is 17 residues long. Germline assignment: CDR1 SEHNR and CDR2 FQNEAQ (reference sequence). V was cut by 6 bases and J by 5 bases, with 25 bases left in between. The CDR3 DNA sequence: TGTGCCAGCAGTCCAAGGATACGTGCCGCCCTAGAGGAGACCCAGTACTTC. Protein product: CASSPRIRAALEETQYF.

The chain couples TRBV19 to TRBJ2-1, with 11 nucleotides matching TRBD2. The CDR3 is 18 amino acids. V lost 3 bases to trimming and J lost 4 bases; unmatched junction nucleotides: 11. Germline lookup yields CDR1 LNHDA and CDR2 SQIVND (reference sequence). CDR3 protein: CASSILSGRGRVYNEQFF. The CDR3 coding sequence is TGTGCCAGTAGTATCCTTAGCGGGAGGGGGAGGGTTTACAATGAGCAGTTCTTC. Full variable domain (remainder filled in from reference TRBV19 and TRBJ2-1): DGGITQSPKYLFRKEGQNVTLSCEQNLNHDAMYWYRQDPGQGLRLIYYSQIVNDFQKGDIAEGYSVSREKKESFPLTVTSAQKNPTAFYLCASSILSGRGRVYNEQFFGPGTRLTVL.

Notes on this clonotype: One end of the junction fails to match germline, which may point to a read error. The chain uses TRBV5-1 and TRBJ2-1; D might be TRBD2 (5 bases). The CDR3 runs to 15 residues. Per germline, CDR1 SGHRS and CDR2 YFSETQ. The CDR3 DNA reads TGCGCCAGCAGCTTTGCCGGGGATTCCTACAATGAGAAGTTCTTC. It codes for CASSFAGDSYNEKFF.

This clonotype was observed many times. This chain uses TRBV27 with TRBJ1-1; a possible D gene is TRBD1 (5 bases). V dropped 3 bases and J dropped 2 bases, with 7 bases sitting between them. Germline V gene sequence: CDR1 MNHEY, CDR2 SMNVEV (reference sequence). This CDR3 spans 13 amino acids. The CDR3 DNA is TGTGCCAGCAGTTTTGGGGCCAACACTGAAGCTTTCTTT. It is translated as CASSFGANTEAFF.

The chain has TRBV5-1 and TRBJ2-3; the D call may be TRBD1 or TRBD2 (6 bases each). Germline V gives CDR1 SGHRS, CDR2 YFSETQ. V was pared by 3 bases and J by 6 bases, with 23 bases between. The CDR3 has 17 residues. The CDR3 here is CASSSPSGGPLVDTQYF. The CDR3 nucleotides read TGCGCCAGCAGCTCCCCTTCTGGGGGGCCGCTCGTCGATACGCAGTATTTT.

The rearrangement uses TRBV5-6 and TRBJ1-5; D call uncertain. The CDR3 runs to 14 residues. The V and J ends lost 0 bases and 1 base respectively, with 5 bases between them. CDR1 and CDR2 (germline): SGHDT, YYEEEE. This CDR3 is CASSLDRSNQPQHF. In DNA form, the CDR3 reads TGTGCCAGCAGCTTGGACAGAAGCAATCAGCCCCAGCATTTT.

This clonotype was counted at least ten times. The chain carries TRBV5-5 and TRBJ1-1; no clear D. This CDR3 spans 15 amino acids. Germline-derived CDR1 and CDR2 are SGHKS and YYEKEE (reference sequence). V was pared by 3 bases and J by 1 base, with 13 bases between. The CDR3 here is CASSSKTDGNTEAFF. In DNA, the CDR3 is TGTGCCAGCAGCTCTAAGACGGACGGGAACACTGAAGCTTTCTTT.

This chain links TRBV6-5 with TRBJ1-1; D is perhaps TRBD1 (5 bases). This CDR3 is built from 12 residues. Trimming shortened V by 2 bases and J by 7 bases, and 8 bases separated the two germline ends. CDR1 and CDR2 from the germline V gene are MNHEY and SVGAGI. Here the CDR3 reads CASSYRGNEAFF. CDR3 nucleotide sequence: TGTGCCAGCAGTTACCGGGGGAATGAAGCTTTCTTT.

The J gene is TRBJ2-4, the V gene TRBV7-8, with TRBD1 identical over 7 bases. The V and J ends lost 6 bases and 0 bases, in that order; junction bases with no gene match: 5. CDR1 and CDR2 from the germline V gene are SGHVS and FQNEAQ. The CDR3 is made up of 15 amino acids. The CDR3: CASSMGQLAKNIQYF. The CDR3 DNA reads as TGTGCCAGCAGTATGGGACAGTTAGCCAAAAACATTCAGTACTTC. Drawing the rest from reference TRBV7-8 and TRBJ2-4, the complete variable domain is GAGVSQSPRYKVAKRGQDVALRCDPISGHVSLFWYQQALGQGPEFLTYFQNEAQLDKSGLPSDRFFAERPEGSVSTLKIQRTQQEDSAVYLCASSMGQLAKNIQYFGAGTRLSVL.

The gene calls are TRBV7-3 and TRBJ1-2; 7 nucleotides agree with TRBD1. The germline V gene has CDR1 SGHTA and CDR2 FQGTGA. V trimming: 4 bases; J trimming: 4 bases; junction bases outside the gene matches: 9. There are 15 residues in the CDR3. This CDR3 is CASSSTGDAGYGYTF. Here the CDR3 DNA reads TGTGCCAGCAGCTCCACAGGGGACGCCGGCTATGGCTACACCTTC. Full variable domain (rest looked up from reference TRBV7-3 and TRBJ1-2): GAGVSQTPSNKVTEKGKYVELRCDPISGHTALYWYRQSLGQGPEFLIYFQGTGAADDSGLPNDRFFAVRPEGSVSTLKIQRTERGDSAVYLCASSSTGDAGYGYTFGSGTRLTVV.

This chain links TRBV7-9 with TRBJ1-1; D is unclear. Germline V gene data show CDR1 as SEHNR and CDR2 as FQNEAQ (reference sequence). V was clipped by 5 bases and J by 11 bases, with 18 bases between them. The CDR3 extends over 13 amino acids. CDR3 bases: TGTGCCAGCAGCGAGGTCTCCCCCGGGAAGGCTTTCTTT. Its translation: CASSEVSPGKAFF.

DNA of the CDR3: TGCGCCAGCAGCCAAGACAGGAGCTCCTACAATGAGCAGTTCTTC. Its protein is CASSQDRSSYNEQFF. This chain connects TRBV4-3 to TRBJ2-1, with D unclear. V shed 0 bases and J shed 0 bases, with 6 bases lying between them. In germline, CDR1 is LGHNA, CDR2 YSLEER. The CDR3 covers 15 residues.

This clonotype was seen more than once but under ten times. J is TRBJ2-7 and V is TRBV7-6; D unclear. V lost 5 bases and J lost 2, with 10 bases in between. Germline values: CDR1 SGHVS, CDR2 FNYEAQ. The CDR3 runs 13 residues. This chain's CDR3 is CASSPSRAYEQYF. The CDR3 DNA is TGTGCCAGCAGCCCCAGCCGGGCCTACGAGCAGTACTTC. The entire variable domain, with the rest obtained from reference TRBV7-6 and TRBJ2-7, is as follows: GAGVSQSPRYKVTKRGQDVALRCDPISGHVSLYWYRQALGQGPEFLTYFNYEAQQDKSGLPNDRFSAERPEGSISTLTIQRTEQRDSAMYRCASSPSRAYEQYFGPGTRLTVT.

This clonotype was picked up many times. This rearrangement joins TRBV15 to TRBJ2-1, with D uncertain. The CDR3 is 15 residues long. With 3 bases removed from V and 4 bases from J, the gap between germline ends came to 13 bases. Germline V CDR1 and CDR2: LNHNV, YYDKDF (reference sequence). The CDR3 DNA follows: TGTGCCACCAGCAGGGTGGAAGGTTTTTACAATGAGCAGTTCTTC. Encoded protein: CATSRVEGFYNEQFF.

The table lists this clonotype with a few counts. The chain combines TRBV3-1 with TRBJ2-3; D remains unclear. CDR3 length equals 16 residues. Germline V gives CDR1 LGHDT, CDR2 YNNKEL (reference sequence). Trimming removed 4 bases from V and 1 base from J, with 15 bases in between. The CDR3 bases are TGTGCCAGCAGCCCGATTCTCGGCGGACGCACAGATACGCAGTATTTT. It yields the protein CASSPILGGRTDTQYF.

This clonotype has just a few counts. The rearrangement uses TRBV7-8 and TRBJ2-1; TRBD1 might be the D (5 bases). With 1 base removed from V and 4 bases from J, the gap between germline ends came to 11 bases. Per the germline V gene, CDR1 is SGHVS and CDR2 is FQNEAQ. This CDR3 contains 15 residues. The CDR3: CASSLEQVSYNEQFF. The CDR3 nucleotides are TGTGCCAGCAGCTTAGAACAGGTGTCGTACAATGAGCAGTTCTTC. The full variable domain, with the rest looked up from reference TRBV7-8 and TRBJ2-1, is GAGVSQSPRYKVAKRGQDVALRCDPISGHVSLFWYQQALGQGPEFLTYFQNEAQLDKSGLPSDRFFAERPEGSVSTLKIQRTQQEDSAVYLCASSLEQVSYNEQFFGPGTRLTVL.

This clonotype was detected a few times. CDR3 region: CASSTATGPEAFF. The CDR3 DNA reads as TGTGCCAGCAGTACCGCGACAGGCCCTGAAGCTTTCTTT. V usage is TRBV27 and J usage is TRBJ1-1; D possibly corresponds to TRBD1 (6 bases). The V end was cut by 5 bases, the J end by 6 bases, with 13 bases between. The CDR3 extends over 13 amino acids. The germline V gene encodes CDR1 MNHEY and CDR2 SMNVEV (reference sequence).

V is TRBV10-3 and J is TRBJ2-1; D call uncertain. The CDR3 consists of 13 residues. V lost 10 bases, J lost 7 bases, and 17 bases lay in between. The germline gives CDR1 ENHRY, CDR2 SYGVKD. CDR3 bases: TGTGCCACCAGACCCGTCCCCCTAAATGAGCAGTTCTTC. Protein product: CATRPVPLNEQFF.

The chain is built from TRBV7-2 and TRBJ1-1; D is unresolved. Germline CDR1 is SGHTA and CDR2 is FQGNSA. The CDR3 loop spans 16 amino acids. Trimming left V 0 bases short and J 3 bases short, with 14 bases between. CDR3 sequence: CASSLAVWAGDTEAFF. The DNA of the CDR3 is TGTGCCAGCAGCTTAGCGGTCTGGGCCGGGGACACTGAAGCTTTCTTT.